The next 17 T cell receptor beta chains were all read from a single sample in a study of cytomegalovirus exposure and HLA in healthy donors. The PCR contained 60 Vbeta and 13 Jbeta primers. Only in-frame clones appear in the TCRdb table, and some are missing; sequencing was by immunoSEQ multiplex PCR. Counted here are 150,000 to 180,000 clones, 75% to 85% occurring once; the ten biggest clones make up around 5.2%. The source material was PBMCs. These receptors came from a woman in her forties in good health and CMV-seropositive.

The chain recombines TRBV11-3 with TRBJ2-1, with 7 bases lining up with TRBD2. Germline lookup yields CDR1 SGHNT and CDR2 YENEEA. Trimming at V came to 4 bases and at J to 1 base, leaving 13 bases not matched to a gene. This CDR3 comprises 18 residues. CDR3 nucleotide sequence: TGTGCCAGCAGCTCCCCCCCGTCACGGGAGGTATCCTACAATGAGCAGTTCTTC. Translation: CASSSPPSREVSYNEQFF.

The CDR3 loop reads CASSLYSQAWELFF. The DNA of the CDR3 is TGCGCCAGCAGCTTGTATTCACAGGCGTGGGAGCTGTTTTTT. The V gene is TRBV5-1, the J gene TRBJ2-2; D is perhaps TRBD1 (5 bases). This CDR3 is built from 14 residues. V was trimmed by 1 base and J by 9 bases, leaving 13 bases between them. Germline CDR1 SGHRS, CDR2 YFSETQ.

The chain links TRBV27 to TRBJ2-7; the D is unclear. The CDR3 is 14 residues long. The V end lost 2 bases, the J end lost 1 base, and 9 bases lay between the germline ends. Germline loops: CDR1 MNHEY, CDR2 SMNVEV (reference sequence). CDR3 bases: TGTGCCAGCAGTTTAATGGGCGCATCCTACGAGCAGTACTTC. This gives the protein CASSLMGASYEQYF.

A few counts support this clone. The chain uses TRBV29-1 and TRBJ1-1; D perhaps matches TRBD1 (5 bases). The CDR3 totals 14 residues. CDR1 is SQVTM, CDR2 ANQGSEA, per germline. V lost 6 bases and J lost 2, with 16 bases in between. The CDR3 DNA sequence: TGCAGCGTAAAACCGGGGGTTACAAACACTGAAGCTTTCTTT. It codes for CSVKPGVTNTEAFF.

The rearrangement links TRBV6-1 to TRBJ2-3, with D uncertain. The CDR3 sequence is 15 residues long. Germline V CDR1 and CDR2: MNHNS, SASEGT. Trimming removed 1 base from V and 1 base from J, with 9 bases in between. In nucleotides, the CDR3 is TGTGCCAGCAGTGAAGTGGAGTGGGGCACAGATACGCAGTATTTT. As protein: CASSEVEWGTDTQYF.

The chain is built from TRBV10-3 and TRBJ2-5; 8 nucleotides agree with TRBD2. The J segment lost 5 bases and the V segment lost 8 bases, leaving 7 bases of the junction unmatched. The CDR3 has 13 residues. The germline V gene encodes CDR1 ENHRY and CDR2 SYGVKD. The CDR3 coding sequence is TGTGCCATCCGGGGGGGAATCGGGGAGACCCAGTACTTC. It translates to CAIRGGIGETQYF.

The J gene is TRBJ1-2, the V gene TRBV7-9, with 7 nucleotides matching TRBD1. This CDR3 spans 18 amino acids. V was pared by 4 bases and J by 7 bases, with 21 bases of the junction left unmatched. Germline V CDR1 and CDR2: SEHNR, FQNEAQ (reference sequence). CDR3 sequence reads: CASSSQGVDGYGYGGYTF. The CDR3 region has the DNA TGTGCCAGCAGCTCCCAGGGGGTGGATGGCTATGGCTATGGTGGCTACACCTTC.

The J gene is TRBJ1-1, the V gene TRBV5-1, with 10 bases matching TRBD1. CDR3 length: 18 residues. The germline V gene has CDR1 SGHRS and CDR2 YFSETQ. J lost 0 bases, V lost 3 bases, and 11 bases had no gene match. CDR3 region: CASSSSLRQGALNTEAFF. The CDR3 DNA follows: TGCGCCAGCAGCTCGTCGTTGAGACAGGGGGCCCTGAACACTGAAGCTTTCTTT.

The chain uses TRBV7-2 and TRBJ1-1; TRBD1 matches 11 bases. V gave up 4 bases and J gave up 4 bases; unmatched junction bases: 5. The CDR3 runs 15 residues. Germline assignment: CDR1 SGHTA and CDR2 FQGNSA. The CDR3 nucleotides read TGTGCCAGCAGCTCCCTGGACAGGGGGCTCACTGAAGCTTTCTTT. Amino acid sequence: CASSSLDRGLTEAFF.

V is TRBV10-3 and J is TRBJ2-3, with 9 bases lining up with TRBD2. Per germline, CDR1 ENHRY and CDR2 SYGVKD. Trimming cost V 6 bases and J 2 bases; bases outside gene matches: 6. This CDR3 contains 15 residues. CDR3 region: CAISFSGSPTDTQYF. CDR3 nucleotides: TGTGCCATCAGCTTTAGCGGGAGCCCCACAGATACGCAGTATTTT.

This clone was recorded only once. At one boundary the junction diverges from the germline segment, which might be a read error. This sequence joins TRBV7-3 and TRBJ2-4, with TRBD1 matching 9 bases. Germline-derived CDR1 and CDR2 are SGHTA and FQGTGA. This CDR3 region has 14 residues. The CDR3 coding sequence is TGTGCCAGCAGCCTAACAGGGGGCGAAAACATTCAGTACTTC. Encoded protein: CASSLTGGENIQYF.

The rearrangement joins TRBV5-4 to TRBJ2-2, with TRBD2 matching over 13 bases. The germline gives CDR1 SGHNT, CDR2 YYREEE (reference sequence). CDR3 size: 17 residues. J was trimmed by 7 bases and V by 0 bases; bases with no gene match: 6. Written as DNA, the CDR3 is TGTGCCAGCAGCTTGGAACTAGCGGGAGGGCCTATCGGGGAGCTGTTTTTT. Amino acid sequence: CASSLELAGGPIGELFF.

The chain combines TRBV30 with TRBJ2-1, with unresolved D. This CDR3 comprises 12 residues. Germline-derived CDR1 and CDR2 are GTSNPN and SVGIG (reference sequence). V was cut by 0 bases and J by 5 bases, with 5 bases left in between. The CDR3 is CAWSVPDNEQFF. DNA of the CDR3: TGTGCCTGGAGTGTTCCAGACAATGAGCAGTTCTTC.

This clone was picked up one time. The gene calls are TRBV6-5 and TRBJ2-7, with TRBD1 matching over 10 bases. CDR1 is MNHEY, CDR2 SVGAGI, per germline. CDR3 size: 14 residues. Trimming at V came to 6 bases and at J to 5 bases, leaving 7 bases not matched to a gene. The CDR3 reads CASRKLGTGDEQYF. The DNA for the CDR3 is TGTGCCAGCAGGAAACTCGGGACAGGGGACGAGCAGTACTTC.

CDR3 sequence: CASSLVPGQETQYF. CDR3 coding DNA: TGTGCCAGCAGCTTAGTACCAGGACAAGAGACCCAGTACTTC. This sequence joins TRBV11-2 and TRBJ2-5; D not resolved. The CDR3 has 14 amino acids. Trimming removed 1 base from V and 2 bases from J, with 8 bases in between. Germline values: CDR1 SGHAT, CDR2 FQNNGV.

The V gene is TRBV27, the J gene TRBJ1-1; D gene ambiguous. CDR3 length: 15 residues. Germline loops: CDR1 MNHEY, CDR2 SMNVEV (reference sequence). V lost 6 bases and J lost 5, with 19 bases in between. The CDR3 coding sequence is TGTGCCAGCAGACCCCGCCCCCAGACGGGAACTGAAGCTTTCTTT. As protein: CASRPRPQTGTEAFF.

The rearrangement joins TRBV4-1 to TRBJ2-3; 10 positions match TRBD2. The germline V gene has CDR1 MGHRA and CDR2 YSYEKL. The CDR3 is 18 amino acids. Trimming removed 4 bases from V and 0 bases from J; junction bases left unmatched: 10. This CDR3 is CASSLSGTSEPSTDTQYF. Here the CDR3 DNA reads TGCGCCAGCAGCCTCTCCGGGACTAGCGAGCCTAGCACAGATACGCAGTATTTT.